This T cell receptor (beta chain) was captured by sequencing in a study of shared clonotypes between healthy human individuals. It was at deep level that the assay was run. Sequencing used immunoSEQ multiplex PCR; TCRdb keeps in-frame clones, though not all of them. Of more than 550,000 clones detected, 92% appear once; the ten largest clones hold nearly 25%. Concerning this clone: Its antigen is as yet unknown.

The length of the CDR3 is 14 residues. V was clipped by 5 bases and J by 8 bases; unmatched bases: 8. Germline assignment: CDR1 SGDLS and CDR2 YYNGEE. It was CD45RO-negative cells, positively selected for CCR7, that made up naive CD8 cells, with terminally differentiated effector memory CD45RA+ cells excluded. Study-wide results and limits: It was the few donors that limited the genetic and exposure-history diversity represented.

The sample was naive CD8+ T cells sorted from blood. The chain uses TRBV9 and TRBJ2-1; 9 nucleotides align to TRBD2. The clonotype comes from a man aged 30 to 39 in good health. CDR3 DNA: TGTGCCAGCAGTTTAGCGGGAGCGAGCGATGAGCAGTTCTTC. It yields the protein CASSLAGASDEQFF.